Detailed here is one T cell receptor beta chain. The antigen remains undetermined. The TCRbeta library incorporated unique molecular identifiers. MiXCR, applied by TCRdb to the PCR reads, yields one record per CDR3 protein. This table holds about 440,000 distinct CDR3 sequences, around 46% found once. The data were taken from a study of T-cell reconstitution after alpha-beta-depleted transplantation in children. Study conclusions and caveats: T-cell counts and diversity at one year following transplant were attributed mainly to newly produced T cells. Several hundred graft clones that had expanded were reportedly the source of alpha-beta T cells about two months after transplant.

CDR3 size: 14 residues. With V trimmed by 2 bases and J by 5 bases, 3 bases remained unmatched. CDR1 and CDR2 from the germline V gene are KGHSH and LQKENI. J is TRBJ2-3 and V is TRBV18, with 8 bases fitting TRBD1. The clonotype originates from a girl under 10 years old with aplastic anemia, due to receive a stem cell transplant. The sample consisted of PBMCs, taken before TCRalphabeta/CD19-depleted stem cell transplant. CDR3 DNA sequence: TGTGCCAGCTCACCAGGACAGGGCGGAGATACGCAGTATTTT. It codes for CASSPGQGGDTQYF.